Sequencing of this TCR beta chain was carried out in a study of T-cell reconstitution after alpha-beta-depleted transplantation in children. Germline CDR1 SQVTM, CDR2 ANQGSEA. CDR3 length: 14 residues. V dropped 4 bases and J dropped 0 bases, with 13 bases sitting between them. TCRbeta library construction was performed incorporating unique molecular identifiers. TCRdb processed the PCR reads anew with MiXCR; each CDR3 protein has one entry. This sample has about 240,000 distinct CDR3 sequences; around 25% occur once, and the top ten carry roughly 2.7%. The sequence derives from a girl aged 2 to 9 with Fanconi anemia, due to receive a stem cell transplant. The sample consisted of PBMCs, taken before TCRalphabeta/CD19-depleted stem cell transplant. This chain uses TRBV29-1 with TRBJ2-7; perhaps TRBD1 as D (6 bases). The CDR3 bases are TGCAGCGTTGTGATCCAGGGGCGCTCCTACGAGCAGTACTTC. Amino acids: CSVVIQGRSYEQYF.